Listed below are T cell receptor beta chains from one sample, sequenced in a study of blood T cell repertoires in COVID-19. The protocol was immunoSEQ multiplex PCR, while the TCRdb copy is restricted to in-frame clones and leaves out a portion. Of around 260,000 clones detected, over 75% appear once; the ten largest clones hold less than 15%. The sequencing input was peripheral blood. The receptors originated from a human donor in a cohort sampled during active COVID-19. Both conserved end residues are part of each CDR3. D genes are given only for firm matches. Size tells how often a clone was seen (once, few, many) or the class of an expanded clone, and some rows leave it out.

TRBD1 | TRBJ1-3 | NA | TRBV7-7 | CASSQDRGTGNTIYF | TGTGCCAGCAGTCAAGACAGGGGGACGGGAAACACCATATATTTT
NA | TRBJ2-7 | NA | TRBV6-2/TRBV6-3 | CASSSLIQRGSYEQYF | TGTGCCAGCAGTTCTCTTATTCAAAGGGGATCCTACGAGCAGTACTTC
TRBD2 | TRBJ2-1 | NA | TRBV9 | CASSVGTSGRANEQFF | TGTGCCAGCAGCGTAGGGACTAGCGGCCGGGCCAATGAGCAGTTCTTC
TRBD1 | TRBJ1-1 | NA | TRBV27 | CATHREGAGNTEAFF | TGTGCCACCCATCGAGAGGGGGCTGGTAACACTGAAGCTTTCTTT
TRBD2 | TRBJ2-2 | NA | TRBV6-1 | CASSEVASGRGGGELFF | TGTGCCAGCAGTGAGGTGGCTAGCGGGCGGGGAGGCGGGGAGCTGTTTTTT
TRBD1 | TRBJ1-6 | few | TRBV27 | CASSPRQGTNSPLHF | TGTGCCAGCAGTCCCCGACAGGGGACGAATTCACCCCTCCACTTT
TRBD2 | TRBJ2-2 | NA | TRBV19 | CASSLRRGRYGELFF | TGTGCCAGTAGCCTCCGTCGCGGGAGGTACGGGGAGCTGTTTTTT
TRBD2 | TRBJ2-7 | NA | TRBV6-5 | CASKNLGGGREQYF | TGTGCCAGCAAAAACCTCGGGGGAGGGCGGGAGCAGTACTTC
NA | TRBJ1-1 | NA | TRBV18 | CASSHGRGRTEAFF | TGTGCCAGCTCACATGGACGGGGGAGGACTGAAGCTTTCTTT
NA | TRBJ1-1 | once | TRBV4-1 | CASSQEAAHYLLNTEAFF | TGCGCCAGCAGCCAAGAGGCGGCCCACTATTTATTAAACACTGAAGCTTTCTTT
TRBD1 | TRBJ1-6 | NA | TRBV7-2 | CASKLQGGIYNSPLHF | TGTGCCAGCAAGTTACAGGGGGGAATTTATAATTCACCCCTCCACTTT
NA | TRBJ1-5 | NA | TRBV18 | CASSPKGVDGNQPQHF | TGTGCCAGCTCACCAAAGGGGGTTGACGGCAATCAGCCCCAGCATTTT
NA | TRBJ2-5 | NA | TRBV11-2 | CASSLFTMGGGETQYF | TGTGCCAGCAGCTTATTTACTATGGGGGGAGGAGAGACCCAGTACTTC
NA | TRBJ1-2 | NA | TRBV5-4 | CASSLQVEKSGYTF | TGTGCCAGCAGCTTACAGGTGGAGAAATCGGGCTACACCTTC
TRBD2 | TRBJ2-2 | NA | TRBV4-2 | CASSQGGLAGVEWTGELFF | TGTGCCAGCAGCCAAGGGGGACTAGCGGGAGTAGAATGGACCGGGGAGCTGTTTTTT
NA | TRBJ1-1 | NA | TRBV7-8 | CASSRRGNTEAFF | TGTGCCAGCAGCCGTCGAGGGAACACTGAAGCTTTCTTT
NA | TRBJ2-1 | NA | TRBV2 | CASSTQGSLNNEQFF | TGTGCCAGCTCTACGCAGGGGTCCCTCAACAATGAGCAGTTCTTC
NA | TRBJ1-1 | NA | TRBV2 | CASNTQGALNTEAFF | TGTGCCAGCAACACTCAAGGGGCCTTGAACACTGAAGCTTTCTTT
TRBD2 | TRBJ2-7 | NA | TRBV7-6 | CASSAREGNYEQYF | TGTGCCAGCAGCGCCCGGGAGGGCAACTACGAGCAGTACTTC
TRBD2 | TRBJ2-3 | NA | TRBV5-1 | CASSRIPGTSGIIRLYF | TGCGCCAGCAGCCGTATTCCCGGGACTAGCGGGATTATACGATTGTATTTT
TRBD1 | TRBJ2-2 | NA | TRBV6-5 | CASRLGQGSTGELFF | TGTGCCAGCAGATTAGGACAGGGTAGCACCGGGGAGCTGTTTTTT
TRBD1 | TRBJ2-2 | NA | TRBV24-1 | CATSDPYRGVRGELFF | TGTGCCACCAGTGATCCCTACAGGGGGGTCCGCGGGGAGCTGTTTTTT
NA | TRBJ2-5 | NA | TRBV9 | CASSVEQYQETQYF | TGTGCCAGCAGCGTAGAACAGTACCAAGAGACCCAGTACTTC
NA | TRBJ2-4 | NA | TRBV3-1/TRBV3-2 | CASSLLGAAKNIQYF | TGTGCCAGCAGCCTTCTGGGGGCGGCCAAAAACATTCAGTACTTC
NA | TRBJ1-5 | once | TRBV6-1 | CASSVDISQPQHF | TGTGCCAGCAGTGTCGACATTTCCCAGCCCCAGCATTTT
TRBD1 | TRBJ1-1 | NA | TRBV12-5 | CASGMRGQGRTEAFF | TGTGCTAGTGGCATGCGTGGACAGGGGAGGACTGAAGCTTTCTTT
NA | TRBJ2-5 | NA | TRBV19 | CASSGAETQYF | TGTGCCAGTAGTGGAGCCGAGACCCAGTACTTC
TRBD2 | TRBJ2-1 | once | TRBV14 | CASSPTSGAYNEQFF | TGTGCCAGCAGCCCGACTAGCGGGGCCTACAATGAGCAGTTCTTC
NA | TRBJ2-3 | NA | TRBV28 | CASSIIQWGGGTDTQYF | TGTGCCAGCAGTATAATCCAGTGGGGCGGGGGCACAGATACGCAGTATTTT
TRBD2 | TRBJ2-3 | once | TRBV30 | CARGLGTDTQYF | TGTGCCCGAGGACTAGGGACAGATACGCAGTATTTT
TRBD2 | TRBJ2-1 | NA | TRBV7-2 | CASSPRTSGSYYEQFF | TGTGCCAGCAGCCCCCGGACTAGCGGGAGCTACTATGAGCAGTTCTTC
NA | TRBJ1-1 | NA | TRBV11-2 | CASSLEGSARSPGRGTEAFF | TGTGCCAGCAGCTTAGAGGGGAGTGCCCGGAGTCCTGGACGGGGCACTGAAGCTTTCTTT
TRBD2 | TRBJ2-5 | NA | TRBV6-5 | CASSSMGLAGETQYF | TGTGCCAGCAGTTCCATGGGACTAGCAGGAGAGACCCAGTACTTC
TRBD2 | TRBJ2-3 | NA | TRBV3-1/TRBV3-2 | CASSQVPPGTSGRNTDTQYF | TGTGCCAGCAGCCAAGTTCCCCCTGGGACTAGCGGGAGGAACACAGATACGCAGTATTTT
TRBD1 | TRBJ1-6 | NA | TRBV19 | CASSMGSRGQYNSPLHF | TGTGCCAGTAGTATGGGTTCAAGGGGACAGTATAATTCACCCCTCCACTTT
NA | TRBJ1-3 | few | TRBV28 | CASSDRTAIYF | TGTGCCAGCAGTGACAGGACCGCCATATATTTT
NA | TRBJ2-1 | NA | TRBV7-2 | CASSTRQSQQFF | TGTGCCAGCAGCACCCGACAGAGCCAGCAGTTCTTC
TRBD2 | TRBJ2-3 | NA | TRBV30 | CAWTRTRPDTQYF | TGTGCCTGGACTCGGACTAGACCGGATACGCAGTATTTT